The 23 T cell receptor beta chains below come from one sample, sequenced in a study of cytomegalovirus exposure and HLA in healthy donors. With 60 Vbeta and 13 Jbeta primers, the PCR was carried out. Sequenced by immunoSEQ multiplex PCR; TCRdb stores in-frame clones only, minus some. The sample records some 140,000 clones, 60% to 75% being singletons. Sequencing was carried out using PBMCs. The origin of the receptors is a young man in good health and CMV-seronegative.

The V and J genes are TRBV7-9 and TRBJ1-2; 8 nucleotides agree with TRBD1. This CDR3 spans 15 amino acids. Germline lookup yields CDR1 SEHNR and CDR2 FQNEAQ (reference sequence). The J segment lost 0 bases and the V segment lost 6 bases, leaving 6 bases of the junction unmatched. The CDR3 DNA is TGTGCCAGCAGACTCGGACAGGGAGCTAACTATGGCTACACCTTC. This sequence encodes CASRLGQGANYGYTF.

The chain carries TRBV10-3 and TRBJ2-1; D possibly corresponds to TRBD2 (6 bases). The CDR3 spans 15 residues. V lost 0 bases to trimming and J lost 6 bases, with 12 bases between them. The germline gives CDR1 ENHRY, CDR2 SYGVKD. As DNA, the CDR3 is TGTGCCATCAGTGAGTCGGGCAGAGCGGGCAATGAGCAGTTCTTC. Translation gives CAISESGRAGNEQFF.

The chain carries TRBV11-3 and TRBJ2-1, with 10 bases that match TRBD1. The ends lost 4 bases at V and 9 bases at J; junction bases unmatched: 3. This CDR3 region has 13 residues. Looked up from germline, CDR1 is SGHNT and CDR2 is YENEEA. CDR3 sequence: CASSSRDRGEQFF. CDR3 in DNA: TGTGCCAGCAGCTCTCGGGACAGGGGTGAGCAGTTCTTC.

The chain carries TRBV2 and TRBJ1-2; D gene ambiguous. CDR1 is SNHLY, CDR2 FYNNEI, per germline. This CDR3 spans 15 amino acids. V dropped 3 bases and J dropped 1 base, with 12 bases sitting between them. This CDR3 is CASSDAGWVNYGYTF. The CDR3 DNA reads TGTGCCAGCAGTGACGCGGGGTGGGTTAACTATGGCTACACCTTC.

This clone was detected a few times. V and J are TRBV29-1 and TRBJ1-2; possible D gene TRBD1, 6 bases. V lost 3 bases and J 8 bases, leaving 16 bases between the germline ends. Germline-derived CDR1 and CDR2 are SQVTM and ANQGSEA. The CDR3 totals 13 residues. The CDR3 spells CSVDRPGVRGYTF. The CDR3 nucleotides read TGCAGCGTTGATCGGCCAGGGGTACGCGGCTACACCTTC.

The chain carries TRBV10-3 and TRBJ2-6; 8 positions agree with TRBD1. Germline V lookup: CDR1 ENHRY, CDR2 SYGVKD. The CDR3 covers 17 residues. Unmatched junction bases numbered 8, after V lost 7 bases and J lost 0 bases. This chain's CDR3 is CAINGQGDVSGANVLTF. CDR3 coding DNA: TGTGCCATCAACGGACAGGGCGACGTCTCTGGGGCCAACGTCCTGACTTTC.

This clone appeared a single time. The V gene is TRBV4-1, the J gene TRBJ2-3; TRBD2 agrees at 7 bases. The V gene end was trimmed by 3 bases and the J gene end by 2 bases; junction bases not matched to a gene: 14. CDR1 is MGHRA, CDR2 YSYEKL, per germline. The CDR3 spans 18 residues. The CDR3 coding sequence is TGCGCCAGCAGCCAGAGACCAAGCGGGGAGGGAAACACAGATACGCAGTATTTT. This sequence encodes CASSQRPSGEGNTDTQYF.

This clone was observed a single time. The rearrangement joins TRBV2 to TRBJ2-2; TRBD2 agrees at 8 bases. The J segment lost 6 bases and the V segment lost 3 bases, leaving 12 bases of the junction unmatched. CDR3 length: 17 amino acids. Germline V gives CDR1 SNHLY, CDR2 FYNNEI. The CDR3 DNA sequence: TGTGCCAGCAGTGAGGGCGGAGGTAGCGGGGAGTCCGGGGAGCTGTTTTTT. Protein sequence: CASSEGGGSGESGELFF. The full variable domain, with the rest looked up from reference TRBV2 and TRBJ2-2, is EPEVTQTPSHQVTQMGQEVILRCVPISNHLYFYWYRQILGQKVEFLVSFYNNEISEKSEIFDDQFSVERPDGSNFTLKIRSTKLEDSAMYFCASSEGGGSGESGELFFGEGSRLTVL.

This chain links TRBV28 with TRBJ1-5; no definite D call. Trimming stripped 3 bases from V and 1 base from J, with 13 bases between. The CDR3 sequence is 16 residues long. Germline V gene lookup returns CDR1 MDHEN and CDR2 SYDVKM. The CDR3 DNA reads TGTGCCAGCAGTTTGTTTCATTCGGGGAGCAATCAGCCCCAGCATTTT. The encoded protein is CASSLFHSGSNQPQHF.

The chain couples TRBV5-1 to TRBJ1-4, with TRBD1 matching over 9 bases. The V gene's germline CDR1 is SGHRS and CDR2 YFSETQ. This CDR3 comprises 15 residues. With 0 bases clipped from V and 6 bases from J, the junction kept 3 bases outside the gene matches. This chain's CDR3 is CASSLEGTGYEKLFF. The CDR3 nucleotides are TGCGCCAGCAGCTTGGAGGGGACAGGGTATGAAAAACTGTTTTTT. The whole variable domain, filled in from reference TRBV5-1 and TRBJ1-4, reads KAGVTQTPRYLIKTRGQQVTLSCSPISGHRSVSWYQQTPGQGLQFLFEYFSETQRNKGNFPGRFSGRQFSNSRSEMNVSTLELGDSALYLCASSLEGTGYEKLFFGSGTQLSVL.

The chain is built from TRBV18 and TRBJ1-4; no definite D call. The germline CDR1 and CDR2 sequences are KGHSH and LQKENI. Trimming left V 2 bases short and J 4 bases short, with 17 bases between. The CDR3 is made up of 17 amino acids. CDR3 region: CASSPRFIAGVNEKLFF. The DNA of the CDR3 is TGTGCCAGCTCACCAAGGTTCATTGCAGGCGTTAATGAAAAACTGTTTTTT.

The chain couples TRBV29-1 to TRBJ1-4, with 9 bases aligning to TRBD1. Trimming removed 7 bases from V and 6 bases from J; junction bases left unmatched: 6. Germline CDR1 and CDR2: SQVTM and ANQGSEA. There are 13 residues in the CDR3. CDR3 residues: CSAGTGSDEKLFF. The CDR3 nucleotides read TGCAGCGCCGGGACAGGGTCGGATGAAAAACTGTTTTTT.

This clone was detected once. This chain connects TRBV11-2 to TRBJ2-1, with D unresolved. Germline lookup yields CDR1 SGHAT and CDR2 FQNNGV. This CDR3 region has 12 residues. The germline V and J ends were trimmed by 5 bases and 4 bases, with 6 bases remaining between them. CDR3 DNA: TGTGCCAGCAGCCCAGGTTACAATGAGCAGTTCTTC. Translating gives CASSPGYNEQFF. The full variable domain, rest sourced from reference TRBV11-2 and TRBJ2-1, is EAGVAQSPRYKIIEKRQSVAFWCNPISGHATLYWYQQILGQGPKLLIQFQNNGVVDDSQLPKDRFSAERLKGVDSTLKIQPAKLEDSAVYLCASSPGYNEQFFGPGTRLTVL.

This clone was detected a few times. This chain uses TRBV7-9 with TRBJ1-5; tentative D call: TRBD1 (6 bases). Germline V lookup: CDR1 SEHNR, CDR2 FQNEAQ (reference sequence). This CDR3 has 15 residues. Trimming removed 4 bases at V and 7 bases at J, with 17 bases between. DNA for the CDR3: TGTGCCAGCAGCTCCAACAGGGCCGCCGGCCAGCCCCAGCATTTT. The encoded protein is CASSSNRAAGQPQHF. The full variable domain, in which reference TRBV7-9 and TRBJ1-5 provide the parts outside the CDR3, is DTGVSQNPRHKITKRGQNVTFRCDPISEHNRLYWYRQTLGQGPEFLTYFQNEAQLEKSRLLSDRFSAERPKGSFSTLEIQRTEQGDSAMYLCASSSNRAAGQPQHFGDGTRLSIL.

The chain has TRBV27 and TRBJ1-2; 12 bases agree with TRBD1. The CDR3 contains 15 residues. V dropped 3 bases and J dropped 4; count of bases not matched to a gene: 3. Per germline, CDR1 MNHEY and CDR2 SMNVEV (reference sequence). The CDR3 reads CASSFKGQGAYGYTF. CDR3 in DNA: TGTGCCAGCAGTTTTAAGGGACAGGGGGCCTATGGCTACACCTTC.

DNA for the CDR3: TGCGCCAGCAGCGTACCTAGACGGGGTCAAGAGACCCAGTACTTC. Translated, it gives CASSVPRRGQETQYF. The gene calls are TRBV5-1 and TRBJ2-5, with D possibly being TRBD2 (5 bases). This CDR3 is 15 amino acids long. Trimming took off 4 bases at V and 2 bases at J, with 15 bases between the two ends. Germline assignment: CDR1 SGHRS and CDR2 YFSETQ.

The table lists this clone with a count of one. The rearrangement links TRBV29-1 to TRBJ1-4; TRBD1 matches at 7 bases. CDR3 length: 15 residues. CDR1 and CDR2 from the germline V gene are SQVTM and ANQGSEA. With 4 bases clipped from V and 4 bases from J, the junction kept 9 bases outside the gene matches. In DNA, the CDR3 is TGCAGCGTTGGAGAAGACAGGGTTGGTAATGAAAAACTGTTTTTT. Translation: CSVGEDRVGNEKLFF.

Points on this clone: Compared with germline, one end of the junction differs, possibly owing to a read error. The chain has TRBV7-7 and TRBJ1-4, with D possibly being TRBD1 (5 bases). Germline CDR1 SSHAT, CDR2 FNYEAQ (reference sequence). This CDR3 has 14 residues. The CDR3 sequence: CASSLGTTNEKLFF. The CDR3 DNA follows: TGTGCTAGCAGCTTGGGGACTACTAATGAAAAACTGTTTTTT.

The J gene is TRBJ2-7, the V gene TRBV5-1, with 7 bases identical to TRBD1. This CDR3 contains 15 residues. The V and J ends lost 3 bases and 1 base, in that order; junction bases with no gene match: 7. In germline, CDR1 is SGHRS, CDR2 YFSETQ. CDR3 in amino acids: CASSSLQGTSYEQYF. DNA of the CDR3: TGCGCCAGCAGCTCTTTACAGGGGACATCCTACGAGCAGTACTTC. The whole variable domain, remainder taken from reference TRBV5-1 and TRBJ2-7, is KAGVTQTPRYLIKTRGQQVTLSCSPISGHRSVSWYQQTPGQGLQFLFEYFSETQRNKGNFPGRFSGRQFSNSRSEMNVSTLELGDSALYLCASSSLQGTSYEQYFGPGTRLTVT.

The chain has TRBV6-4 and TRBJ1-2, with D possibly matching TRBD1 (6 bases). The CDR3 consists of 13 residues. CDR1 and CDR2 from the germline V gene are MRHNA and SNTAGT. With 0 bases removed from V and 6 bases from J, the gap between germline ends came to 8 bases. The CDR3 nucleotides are TGTGCCAGCAGTGACTCCAGGGGCCATGGCTACACCTTC. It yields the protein CASSDSRGHGYTF.

The CDR3 DNA is TGTGCCAGCAGCCTAACGGTCGGAGGGACCGGGGAGCTGTTTTTT. As protein: CASSLTVGGTGELFF. The genes are TRBV6-6 and TRBJ2-2; a possible D gene is TRBD2 (6 bases). V lost 6 bases and J 5 bases, leaving 16 bases between the germline ends. Germline V CDR1 and CDR2: MNHNY, SVGAGI (reference sequence). The CDR3 is made up of 15 amino acids.

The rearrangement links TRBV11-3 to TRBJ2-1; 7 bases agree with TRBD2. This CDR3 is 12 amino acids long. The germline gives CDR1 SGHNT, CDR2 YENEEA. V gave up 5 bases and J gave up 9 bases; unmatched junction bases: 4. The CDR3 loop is CASSRGRAEQFF. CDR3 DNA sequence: TGTGCCAGCAGCCGAGGGAGGGCTGAGCAGTTCTTC.

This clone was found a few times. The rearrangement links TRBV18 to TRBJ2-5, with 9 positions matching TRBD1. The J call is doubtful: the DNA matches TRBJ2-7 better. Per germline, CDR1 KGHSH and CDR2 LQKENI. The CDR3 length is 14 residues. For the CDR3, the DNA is TGTGCCAGCTCACCCGAGACAGGGGGATACGAGCAGTACTTC. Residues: CASSPETGGYEQYF.